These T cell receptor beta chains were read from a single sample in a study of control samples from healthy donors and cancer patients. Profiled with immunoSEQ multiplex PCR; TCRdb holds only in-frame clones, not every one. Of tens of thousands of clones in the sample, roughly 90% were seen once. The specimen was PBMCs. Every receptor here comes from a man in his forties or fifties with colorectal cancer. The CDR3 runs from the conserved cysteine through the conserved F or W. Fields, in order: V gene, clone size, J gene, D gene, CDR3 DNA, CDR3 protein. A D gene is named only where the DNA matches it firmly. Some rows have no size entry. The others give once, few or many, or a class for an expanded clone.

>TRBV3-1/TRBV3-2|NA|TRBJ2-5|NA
TGTGCCAGCAGCCAAGTATTAGCAGGGACCCAGTACTTC
CASSQVLAGTQYF
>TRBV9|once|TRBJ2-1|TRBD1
TGTGCCAGCAGCGTGGGACAGGGTATGGACAATGAGCAGTTCTTC
CASSVGQGMDNEQFF
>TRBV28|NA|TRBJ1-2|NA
TGTGCCAGCAGTTTATCGGTCCCAGGGGCGGAGGAGGGCTACACCTTC
CASSLSVPGAEEGYTF
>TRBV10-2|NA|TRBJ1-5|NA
TGCGCCAGCAGTGAGTCGAAGGGTGAAAAAAGACAGCCCCAGCATTTT
CASSESKGEKRQPQHF
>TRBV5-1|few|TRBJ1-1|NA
TGCGCCAGCAGCTCAGGGGACATGATAATGAACACTGAAGCTTTCTTT
CASSSGDMIMNTEAFF
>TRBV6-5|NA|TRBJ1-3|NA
TGTGCCAGCAGTTATATGGGGGTTGGAAACACCATATATTTT
CASSYMGVGNTIYF
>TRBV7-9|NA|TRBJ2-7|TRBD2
TGTGCCAGCAGCCGGGGGGTAGCGGGAGGTTCGGCCTACGAGCAGTACTTC
CASSRGVAGGSAYEQYF
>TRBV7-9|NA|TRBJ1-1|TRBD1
TGTGCCAGCAGCTCCTACGGGACAGACATGAACACTGAAGCTTTCTTT
CASSSYGTDMNTEAFF
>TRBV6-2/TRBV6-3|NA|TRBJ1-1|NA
TGTGCCAGCAGTTACTCGACGGGGGGTGAGAACACTGAAGCTTTCTTT
CASSYSTGGENTEAFF
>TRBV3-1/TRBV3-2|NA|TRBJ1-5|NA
TGTGCCAGCAGCCAATGGATTGATCAGCCCCAGCATTTT
CASSQWIDQPQHF
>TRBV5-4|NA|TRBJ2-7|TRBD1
TGTGCCAGCAGCCTACAGGGGGCGGACGAGCAGTACTTC
CASSLQGADEQYF
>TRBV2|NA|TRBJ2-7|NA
TGTGCCAGCAGTGACCTAGCGCTAACCTACGAGCAGTACTTC
CASSDLALTYEQYF
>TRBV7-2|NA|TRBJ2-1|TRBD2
TGTGCCAGCAGCCTTCTAGCGGACCTCTCCTACAATGAGCAGTTCTTC
CASSLLADLSYNEQFF
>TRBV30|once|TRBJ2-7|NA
TGTGCCTGGAGGTTAGACTTTACCTACGAGCAGTACTTC
CAWRLDFTYEQYF
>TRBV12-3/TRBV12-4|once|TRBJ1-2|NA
TGTGCCAGCAGTTTTAGAGGGAGCTATGGCTACACCTTC
CASSFRGSYGYTF
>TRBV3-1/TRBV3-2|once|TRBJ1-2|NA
TGTGCCAGCAGCCAAGGGGCGGAGCAGAACTATGGCTACACCTTC
CASSQGAEQNYGYTF
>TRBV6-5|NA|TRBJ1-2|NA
TGTGCCAGCAGTTTCTCCGGGGGACTGGGCTACACCTTC
CASSFSGGLGYTF
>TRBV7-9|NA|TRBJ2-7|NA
TGTGCCAGCAGTTTGACCTCCTACGAGCAGTACTTC
CASSLTSYEQYF
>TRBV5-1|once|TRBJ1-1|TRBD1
TGCGCCAGCAGCTTGGTGGACAGGGCGAACACTGAAGCTTTCTTT
CASSLVDRANTEAFF
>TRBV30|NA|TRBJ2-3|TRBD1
TGTGCCTGGGGCTCCGGGACAGGGGTCACAGATACGCAGTATTTT
CAWGSGTGVTDTQYF
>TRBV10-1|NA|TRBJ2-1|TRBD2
TGCGCCAGCAGTGACGGACTAGCGGTGGAGGGGCTCCATGAGCAGTTCTTC
CASSDGLAVEGLHEQFF
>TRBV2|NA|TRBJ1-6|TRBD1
TGTGCCAGCAGTGGCGGGACAGGGGGTGGTTCACCCCTCCACTTT
CASSGGTGGGSPLHF
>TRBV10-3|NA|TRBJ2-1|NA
TGTGCCATCAGTGACCCCGGACTACGCAATGAGCAGTTCTTC
CAISDPGLRNEQFF
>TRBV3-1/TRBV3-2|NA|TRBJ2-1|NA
TGTGCCAGCAGCCAAGATTTAGGAACGTCTTACAATGAGCAGTTCTTC
CASSQDLGTSYNEQFF
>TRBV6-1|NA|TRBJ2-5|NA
TGTGCCAGCAGTGAAGGGGGGCTGGGTATCGGAGAGACCCAGTACTTC
CASSEGGLGIGETQYF